The 10 T cell receptor beta chains below were found in one sample sequenced in a study of T cell changes during pregnancy in multiple sclerosis. Data came from immunoSEQ multiplex PCR; TCRdb stores just in-frame clones and leaves some out. The sample shows tens of thousands of clones, about 89% of them seen only once. Source: CD4+ T cells from peripheral blood mononuclear cells, taken before pregnancy. Every receptor here comes from a female donor with multiple sclerosis, enrolled in a pregnancy study.

This clone is a singleton in its sample. This chain joins TRBV7-2 and TRBJ1-3; D might be TRBD1 (5 bases). The V end was cut by 5 bases, the J end by 2 bases, with 19 bases between. The CDR3 is 17 amino acids. From germline, CDR1 is SGHTA and CDR2 FQGNSA. The CDR3 region is CASSGPFRVSPGNTIYF. The CDR3 nucleotides are TGTGCCAGCAGCGGACCATTCAGGGTTTCTCCTGGAAACACCATATATTTT.

DNA for the CDR3: TGTGCCAGCAGCGTAGACCCGGGGTGGGGAGAGACCCAGTACTTC. This gives the protein CASSVDPGWGETQYF. V is TRBV9 and J is TRBJ2-5; perhaps TRBD2 as D (5 bases). The V end was cut by 0 bases, the J end by 4 bases, with 13 bases between. CDR3 length: 15 amino acids. In germline, CDR1 is SGDLS, CDR2 YYNGEE.

The chain carries TRBV7-2 and TRBJ2-3; 13 nucleotides agree with TRBD2. This CDR3 comprises 17 residues. CDR1 and CDR2 from the germline V gene are SGHTA and FQGNSA. V shed 6 bases, J shed 5 bases, and the junction held 11 bases outside the gene matches. In DNA form, the CDR3 reads TGTGCCAGCAGAAGTACACCGGGACTAGCGGGGATAGATACGCAGTATTTT. The encoded protein is CASRSTPGLAGIDTQYF.

The chain recombines TRBV15 with TRBJ2-3, with D perhaps matching TRBD2 (6 bases). V was pared by 2 bases and J by 3 bases, with 9 bases between. This CDR3 has 14 amino acids. CDR1 is LNHNV, CDR2 YYDKDF, per germline (reference sequence). This CDR3 reads CATSRSRETDTQYF. CDR3 bases: TGTGCCACCAGCAGATCTCGGGAGACAGATACGCAGTATTTT.

The chain employs TRBV7-2 and TRBJ2-3; 11 positions match TRBD2. Losses at the gene ends were 5 bases for V and 1 base for J; bases not matched to a gene: 5. The CDR3 loop spans 16 amino acids. The germline V gene encodes CDR1 SGHTA and CDR2 FQGNSA. CDR3 sequence: CASSTRLAGRTDTQYF. The CDR3, as DNA: TGTGCCAGCAGCACAAGACTAGCGGGGCGCACAGATACGCAGTATTTT. Variable domain in full (rest from reference TRBV7-2 and TRBJ2-3): GAGVSQSPSNKVTEKGKDVELRCDPISGHTALYWYRQSLGQGLEFLIYFQGNSAPDKSGLPSDRFSAERTGGSVSTLTIQRTQQEDSAVYLCASSTRLAGRTDTQYFGPGTRLTVL.

CDR3 residues: CASSPVGVTRSYGYTF. The CDR3 coding sequence is TGTGCCAGCTCACCGGTTGGAGTCACCCGGTCCTATGGCTACACCTTC. The J gene is TRBJ1-2, the V gene TRBV18; D gene ambiguous. Germline CDR1 reads KGHSH; CDR2 reads LQKENI. Trimming removed 3 bases from V and 4 bases from J, with 18 bases in between. The CDR3 has 16 amino acids.

The chain uses TRBV27 and TRBJ2-1, with 8 bases aligning to TRBD1. Germline V gene sequence: CDR1 MNHEY, CDR2 SMNVEV (reference sequence). V shed 6 bases, J shed 1 base, and the junction held 2 bases outside the gene matches. CDR3 length: 14 amino acids. For the CDR3, the DNA is TGTGCCAGCAGAAGACAGGGGTCCTACAATGAGCAGTTCTTC. Translated, it gives CASRRQGSYNEQFF.

This rearrangement joins TRBV28 to TRBJ1-1; possibly TRBD1 for D (5 bases). Germline CDR1 is MDHEN and CDR2 is SYDVKM. CDR3 length: 14 amino acids. V lost 3 bases to trimming and J lost 4 bases, with 12 bases between them. CDR3 nucleotide sequence: TGTGCCAGCAGTTTTCCAGGGTACCCCACTGAAGCTTTCTTT. Its protein product is CASSFPGYPTEAFF.

The J gene is TRBJ2-2, the V gene TRBV10-1; D uncertain. Germline assignment: CDR1 WNHNN and CDR2 SYGVQD (reference sequence). The CDR3 spans 16 residues. The ends were cut back, 3 bases at V and 1 base at J, with 12 bases in the middle. CDR3 loop: CASSEGDEKNTGELFF. Written as DNA, the CDR3 is TGCGCCAGCAGTGAAGGAGACGAAAAGAACACCGGGGAGCTGTTTTTT.

J is TRBJ2-7 and V is TRBV28, with TRBD2 matching 7 bases. V gave up 5 bases and J gave up 2 bases; unmatched junction bases: 12. Germline V CDR1 and CDR2: MDHEN, SYDVKM. The CDR3 has 16 amino acids. The DNA for the CDR3 is TGTGCCAGCAGTCCCCCCACGGGGGGTCCAACCTACGAGCAGTACTTC. Protein sequence: CASSPPTGGPTYEQYF.